Presented here are 21 T cell receptor beta chains from one specimen sequenced in a study of beta chain features in type 1 diabetes. The isolated RNA, all of it, was reverse transcribed, so expressed TCRB transcripts were what got sequenced. Profiled with immunoSEQ multiplex PCR; TCRdb holds only in-frame clones, not every one. The table has approximately 250,000 clones, roughly 24% seen once; the top ten hold more than 0.009%. Study outcomes and limitations: TCRB CDR3 length was moderately but significantly reduced in all four CD4+ subsets of Type 1 diabetes patients.

Their antigens remain unidentified. Sequenced: naive CD4+ T cells from blood. These receptors all come from a woman aged 25 to 39 with type 1 diabetes.

The CDR3 spells CASSFTSEFYEQYF. The DNA for the CDR3 is TGTGCCAGCAGCTTTACTAGCGAGTTCTACGAGCAGTACTTC. The genes are TRBV7-9 and TRBJ2-7; TRBD2 matches 7 bases. After removal of 3 bases from V and 3 bases from J, the junction contained 5 bases not matched to a gene. The CDR3 consists of 14 residues. Germline lookup yields CDR1 SEHNR and CDR2 FQNEAQ (reference sequence).

The genes are TRBV19 and TRBJ2-3; TRBD1 might be the D (6 bases). The CDR3 sequence is 18 residues long. Trimming took off 5 bases at V and 0 bases at J, with 21 bases between the two ends. Germline CDR1 and CDR2: LNHDA and SQIVND (reference sequence). The CDR3 region has the DNA TGTGCCAGTAGTCTCCGCTCGACAGGTATCCTTAGCACAGATACGCAGTATTTT. Protein sequence: CASSLRSTGILSTDTQYF.

This clone was seen more than once but under ten times. The chain combines TRBV7-9 with TRBJ2-7; the match to TRBD1 covers 7 bases. Germline V lookup: CDR1 SEHNR, CDR2 FQNEAQ (reference sequence). CDR3 size: 16 residues. V lost 3 bases and J lost 0; bases outside the gene matches: 8. The CDR3 region has the DNA TGTGCCAGCAGCTTGACTACGGGACAGATCTCCTACGAGCAGTACTTC. Translated: CASSLTTGQISYEQYF.

On this clone itself: The same CDR3 also results from other DNA sequences found in this sample. This chain joins TRBV18 and TRBJ2-1; tentatively, D is TRBD1 (5 bases). The V gene's germline CDR1 is KGHSH and CDR2 LQKENI. CDR3 length: 13 residues. The V and J ends lost 3 bases and 4 bases respectively, with 7 bases between them. CDR3: CASSPGQYNEQFF. CDR3 bases: TGTGCCAGCTCACCGGGGCAGTACAATGAGCAGTTCTTC.

This clone was observed a few times. The genes are TRBV2 and TRBJ1-5; D not certain. Trimming removed 5 bases at V and 3 bases at J, with 11 bases between. The germline V gene encodes CDR1 SNHLY and CDR2 FYNNEI. The CDR3 contains 14 residues. For the CDR3, the DNA is TGTGCCAGCAGTCCAGTGGAGCCCAATCAGCCCCAGCATTTT. Translating gives CASSPVEPNQPQHF.

V is TRBV29-1 and J is TRBJ1-2; 9 bases agree with TRBD1. Germline V lookup: CDR1 SQVTM, CDR2 ANQGSEA. The CDR3 is 13 amino acids. Losses at the gene ends were 8 bases for V and 8 bases for J; bases not matched to a gene: 12. The CDR3 sequence is CSSGRGQGIGYTF. The CDR3 nucleotides are TGCAGCTCGGGGAGGGGACAGGGAATCGGCTACACCTTC.

The J gene is TRBJ2-7, the V gene TRBV4-1; tentatively, D is TRBD2 (5 bases). Between the trimmed V and J ends, which lost 5 bases and 0 bases, there was a span of 20 bases. Germline V lookup: CDR1 MGHRA, CDR2 YSYEKL. CDR3 size: 17 residues. CDR3 in DNA: TGCGCCAGCAGCTACCGTCGTAGCGTCGACCTCTCCTACGAGCAGTACTTC. This sequence encodes CASSYRRSVDLSYEQYF.

This clone was found a few times. The chain is built from TRBV4-1 and TRBJ2-3, with 9 nucleotides matching TRBD2. Trimming at V came to 1 base and at J to 2 bases, leaving 1 base not matched to a gene. The CDR3 sequence is 15 residues long. Germline V CDR1 and CDR2: MGHRA, YSYEKL. In nucleotides, the CDR3 is TGCGCCAGCAGCCAAGGACTAGCGGACACAGATACGCAGTATTTT. Residues: CASSQGLADTDTQYF.

Only a few counts were recorded for this clone. The rearrangement links TRBV25-1 to TRBJ1-2, with 7 bases aligning to TRBD1. V shed 4 bases, J shed 8 bases, and the junction held 10 bases outside the gene matches. Germline CDR1 MGHDK, CDR2 SYGVNS. The CDR3 spans 14 residues. CDR3 sequence reads: CASSVLGGGGGYTF. The DNA for the CDR3 is TGTGCCAGCAGTGTCCTGGGAGGAGGGGGCGGCTACACCTTC.

This clone was counted a few times. The rearrangement links TRBV7-2 to TRBJ1-2; weak D call: TRBD1 (5 bases). The V end was cut by 2 bases, the J end by 4 bases, with 11 bases between. There are 14 residues in the CDR3. Germline V CDR1 and CDR2: SGHTA, FQGNSA. This chain's CDR3 is CASSLHRTIYGYTF. The CDR3 DNA is TGTGCCAGCAGCTTACACAGGACTATCTATGGCTACACCTTC. Filled out from reference TRBV7-2 and TRBJ1-2, the complete variable domain reads GAGVSQSPSNKVTEKGKDVELRCDPISGHTALYWYRQSLGQGLEFLIYFQGNSAPDKSGLPSDRFSAERTGGSVSTLTIQRTQQEDSAVYLCASSLHRTIYGYTFGSGTRLTVV.

V and J are TRBV10-3 and TRBJ2-3; D is uncertain. Per the germline V gene, CDR1 is ENHRY and CDR2 is SYGVKD. There are 14 residues in the CDR3. Deletions cut 2 bases from V and 2 bases from J, with 8 bases between. The chain's CDR3 is CAISERQATDTQYF. CDR3 nucleotides: TGTGCCATCAGTGAGCGTCAGGCCACAGATACGCAGTATTTT.

The table lists this clone with a few counts. The V gene is TRBV29-1, the J gene TRBJ2-1, with TRBD1 matching 8 bases. Germline CDR1 reads SQVTM; CDR2 reads ANQGSEA. Trimming took 5 bases from V and 6 from J; bases not matched to a gene: 9. The CDR3 is made up of 14 amino acids. CDR3: CSVCVTGVCNEQFF. The CDR3, as DNA: TGCAGCGTTTGTGTGACAGGGGTATGCAATGAGCAGTTCTTC.

The rearrangement uses TRBV7-3 and TRBJ2-5, with D perhaps matching TRBD2 (5 bases). Germline V CDR1 and CDR2: SGHTA, FQGTGA. The CDR3 is 14 amino acids. The ends were cut back, 5 bases at V and 2 bases at J, with 12 bases in the middle. CDR3 nucleotide sequence: TGTGCCAGCAGCCCGGGGTCGTTTCAAGAGACCCAGTACTTC. Translating gives CASSPGSFQETQYF. Combining the CDR3 with reference TRBV7-3 and TRBJ2-5 gives the whole variable domain GAGVSQTPSNKVTEKGKYVELRCDPISGHTALYWYRQSLGQGPEFLIYFQGTGAADDSGLPNDRFFAVRPEGSVSTLKIQRTERGDSAVYLCASSPGSFQETQYFGPGTRLLVL.

The rearrangement links TRBV29-1 to TRBJ2-2; 13 nucleotides align to TRBD2. Germline assignment: CDR1 SQVTM and CDR2 ANQGSEA. This CDR3 is built from 15 residues. Trimming at V came to 6 bases and at J to 7 bases, leaving 8 bases not matched to a gene. CDR3 residues: CSVLAGGPRDGELFF. The CDR3 DNA follows: TGCAGCGTACTAGCGGGAGGGCCTAGGGACGGGGAGCTGTTTTTT.

This chain joins TRBV29-1 and TRBJ2-2, with TRBD1 as a possible D gene (6 bases). Per germline, CDR1 SQVTM and CDR2 ANQGSEA. There are 13 residues in the CDR3. Trimming shortened V by 0 bases and J by 7 bases, and 9 bases separated the two germline ends. CDR3 loop: CSVEEGAIGELFF. CDR3 in DNA: TGCAGCGTTGAAGAGGGGGCCATCGGGGAGCTGTTTTTT.

This clone was counted once. The V call is TRBV2, the J call TRBJ1-5; D might be TRBD1 (6 bases). The V gene's germline CDR1 is SNHLY and CDR2 FYNNEI. V dropped 6 bases and J dropped 3 bases, with 12 bases sitting between them. CDR3 length: 14 residues. This CDR3 reads CASRADRPNQPQHF. CDR3 DNA: TGTGCCAGCAGGGCCGACAGGCCCAATCAGCCCCAGCATTTT.

This sequence joins TRBV2 and TRBJ2-1, with 12 bases matching TRBD2. Trimming took 6 bases from V and 5 from J; bases not matched to a gene: 2. The CDR3 consists of 14 residues. CDR1 SNHLY and CDR2 FYNNEI come from the germline V gene. CDR3 DNA sequence: TGTGCCAGCAGCCGACTAGCGGGAGACAATGAGCAGTTCTTC. This translates into CASSRLAGDNEQFF. Combining the CDR3 with reference TRBV2 and TRBJ2-1 gives the whole variable domain EPEVTQTPSHQVTQMGQEVILRCVPISNHLYFYWYRQILGQKVEFLVSFYNNEISEKSEIFDDQFSVERPDGSNFTLKIRSTKLEDSAMYFCASSRLAGDNEQFFGPGTRLTVL.

The chain carries TRBV30 and TRBJ1-1; possible D gene TRBD1, 5 bases. The CDR3 is 14 residues long. Trimming pared 2 bases from V and 7 bases from J, leaving 17 bases between. Germline V gives CDR1 GTSNPN, CDR2 SVGIG (reference sequence). CDR3 sequence (DNA): TGTGCCTGGAGTCCACTGGACCGACAGCTTGAAGCTTTCTTT. Translation: CAWSPLDRQLEAFF.

CDR3 residues: CASMLMRDTEAFF. The CDR3 DNA reads TGTGCCAGCATGTTAATGAGGGACACTGAAGCTTTCTTT. The V and J genes are TRBV6-5 and TRBJ1-1; D is undetermined. The CDR3 totals 13 residues. V lost 7 bases to trimming and J lost 3 bases, with 12 bases between them. Germline V gene data show CDR1 as MNHEY and CDR2 as SVGAGI.

The rearrangement uses TRBV7-9 and TRBJ2-1, with a possible D match to TRBD2 (5 bases). Between the trimmed V and J ends, which lost 5 bases and 0 bases, there was a span of 11 bases. Germline CDR1 SEHNR, CDR2 FQNEAQ (reference sequence). CDR3 length: 15 amino acids. As DNA, the CDR3 is TGTGCCAGCAGCCCAGCGGCCAGCTCCTACAATGAGCAGTTCTTC. Protein: CASSPAASSYNEQFF.

The chain couples TRBV5-1 to TRBJ1-2, with D uncertain. This CDR3 is 14 amino acids long. Germline assignment: CDR1 SGHRS and CDR2 YFSETQ. Trimming removed 4 bases at V and 0 bases at J, with 10 bases between. DNA of the CDR3: TGCGCCAGCAGCGGCACAGTATCTAACTATGGCTACACCTTC. It codes for CASSGTVSNYGYTF.